This T cell receptor (beta chain) is drawn from a study of shared clonotypes between healthy human individuals. This CDR3 has 12 amino acids. From germline, CDR1 is GTSNPN and CDR2 SVGIG (reference sequence). V shed 5 bases, J shed 7 bases, and the junction held 6 bases outside the gene matches. Clones were sequenced by immunoSEQ multiplex PCR, and TCRdb holds only the in-frame ones, with some missing. Counted here are 2 million to 2.5 million clones, 85% to 95% occurring once; the ten biggest clones make up 0.37%. Points from the study as a whole: Between a few donors, naive CD4 clonotypes were shared at a level of roughly 5.5%. An anticipated effect of sequencing depth on clonotype sharing among donors was recognized.

Into CD45RA+ naive and CD45RA-negative memory subsets, the CD4+ cells were split. Remarks on this clone: What it binds is unknown.

This chain links TRBV30 with TRBJ2-7; 9 positions agree with TRBD1. Input material: naive CD4+ T cells from PBMCs. Subset given: CD45RA+ positively selected. The clonotype originates from a young man in good health. Some clones in this sample may be carry-over from other donors' samples. CDR3 residues: CAWAQGAGEQYF. Written as DNA, the CDR3 is TGTGCCTGGGCACAGGGGGCGGGGGAGCAGTACTTC.